Sequencing of this T cell receptor (beta chain) was carried out in a study of OX40 agonist ivuxolimab in advanced cancers. Background on the study: Prior anti-PD-1, anti-PD-L1 or anti-CTLA-4 therapy was allowed; more than 30% had some.

Per germline, CDR1 SEHNR and CDR2 FQNEAQ (reference sequence). The length of the CDR3 is 18 residues. V lost 3 bases to trimming and J lost 0 bases; unmatched junction nucleotides: 9. Measured with immunoSEQ multiplex PCR; TCRdb has only the in-frame clones, and not every one. The sample comprises almost 80,000 clones, about nine tenths of which are singletons, and roughly 0.22% rests with the top ten. The chain employs TRBV7-9 and TRBJ2-3; TRBD2 matches 10 bases. This specimen was CD4+ or CD8+ T cells sorted from blood, taken in a trial of the OX40 agonist ivuxolimab. This clonotype was obtained from an adult with an advanced solid tumor such as melanoma, head and neck, liver or kidney cancer. CDR3 sequence reads: CASSLGLTSGASTDTQYF. The CDR3 DNA is TGTGCCAGCAGCTTGGGTTTAACTAGCGGGGCCAGCACAGATACGCAGTATTTT.